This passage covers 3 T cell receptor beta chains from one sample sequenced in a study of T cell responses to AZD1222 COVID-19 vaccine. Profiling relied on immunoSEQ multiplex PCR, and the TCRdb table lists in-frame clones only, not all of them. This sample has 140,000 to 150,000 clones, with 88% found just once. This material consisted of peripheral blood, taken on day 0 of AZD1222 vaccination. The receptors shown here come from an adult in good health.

The CDR3 region is CASSLQQASNQPQHF. The DNA of the CDR3 is TGTGCCAGCAGCTTACAGCAGGCGAGCAATCAGCCCCAGCATTTT. This chain joins TRBV7-2 and TRBJ1-5; D gene unclear. Trimming took 2 bases from V and 1 from J, leaving 9 bases between them. CDR3 size: 15 residues. In germline, CDR1 is SGHTA, CDR2 FQGNSA.

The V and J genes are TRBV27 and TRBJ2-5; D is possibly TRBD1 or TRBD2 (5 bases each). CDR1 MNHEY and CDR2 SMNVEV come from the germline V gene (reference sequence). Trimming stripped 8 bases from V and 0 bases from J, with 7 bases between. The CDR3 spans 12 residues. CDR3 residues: CASGGYQETQYF. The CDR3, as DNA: TGTGCCAGCGGGGGATACCAAGAGACCCAGTACTTC.

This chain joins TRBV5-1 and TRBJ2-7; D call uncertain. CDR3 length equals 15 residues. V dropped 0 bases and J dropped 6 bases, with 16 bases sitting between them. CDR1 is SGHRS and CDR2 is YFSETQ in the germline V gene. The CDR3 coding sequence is TGCGCCAGCAGCTTGGAGGTCTATGGAAGTGCCGAGCAGTACTTC. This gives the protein CASSLEVYGSAEQYF.